Here is one TCR beta chain with its context. Its antigen is unknown. The CDR3 spans 17 residues. Looked up from germline, CDR1 is LNHDA and CDR2 is SQIVND (reference sequence). Trimming shortened V by 3 bases and J by 1 base, and 18 bases separated the two germline ends. This entry belongs to a study of cytomegalovirus exposure and HLA in healthy donors. Looking at the study overall: Some 85 million unique TCRs, all from HLA-typed donors, were included in an early release of the data.

Study results and caveats: TCR beta V- and J-gene trimming was later associated with a missense DCLRE1C variant.

Primers for the PCR totalled 60 Vbeta and 13 Jbeta. The table came from immunoSEQ multiplex PCR; TCRdb's copy has only in-frame clones and leaves some out. This table has about 120,000 clones, about 83% appearing once. Sequenced material: PBMCs. The receptor was isolated from a female donor in good health and CMV-seronegative. This chain joins TRBV19 and TRBJ1-1; perhaps TRBD1 as D (5 bases). CDR3 in amino acids: CASSIGGVRHSNTEAFF. CDR3 coding DNA: TGTGCCAGTAGTATTGGGGGGGTTCGGCATTCGAACACTGAAGCTTTCTTT. The whole variable domain, remainder taken from reference TRBV19 and TRBJ1-1, is DGGITQSPKYLFRKEGQNVTLSCEQNLNHDAMYWYRQDPGQGLRLIYYSQIVNDFQKGDIAEGYSVSREKKESFPLTVTSAQKNPTAFYLCASSIGGVRHSNTEAFFGQGTRLTVV.